This T cell receptor beta chain originates from a study of blood T cell repertoires in COVID-19. Whole-study context: The samples span acute and convalescent COVID-19 from the United States, Italy and Spain. Nucleic acid was either cDNA or gDNA, and it came from T cells, B-cell-depleted T cells, or PBMCs.

Everyone who took part was roughly 18 to 100 years old, and they came from about two dozen US areas. Germline V gene data show CDR1 as SNHLY and CDR2 as FYNNEI. The J segment lost 6 bases and the V segment lost 8 bases, leaving 7 bases of the junction unmatched. This CDR3 has 14 amino acids. Generated by immunoSEQ multiplex PCR, the TCRdb table keeps only in-frame clones and is missing some. The sample consists of about 330,000 clones, about 89% of them appearing once. This clonotype was sampled from a woman aged 25 to 39 who had recovered from COVID-19. Sequencing was carried out using PBMCs or T cells enriched from blood (not recorded which). V is TRBV2 and J is TRBJ1-3, with 10 bases aligning to TRBD1. This CDR3 is CASSRDRGLNTIYF. CDR3 bases: TGTGCCAGCTCCCGGGACAGGGGTTTAAACACCATATATTTT. Variable domain in full (rest from reference TRBV2 and TRBJ1-3): EPEVTQTPSHQVTQMGQEVILRCVPISNHLYFYWYRQILGQKVEFLVSFYNNEISEKSEIFDDQFSVERPDGSNFTLKIRSTKLEDSAMYFCASSRDRGLNTIYFGEGSWLTVV.